This section outlines one T cell receptor (beta chain) sequence together with its context. Sequencing was performed with immunoSEQ multiplex PCR; in TCRdb, only in-frame clones are kept and a portion is missing. The repertoire holds about 42,000 clones, with roughly 89% as singletons. The data were taken from a study of blood T cell repertoires in COVID-19. Germline assignment: CDR1 LGHDT and CDR2 YNNKEL (reference sequence). This CDR3 region has 14 residues. Trimming removed 4 bases from V and 7 bases from J, with 11 bases in between. The chain uses TRBV3-1 (or the pseudogene TRBV3-2) and TRBJ1-6; D is uncertain. Sequencing was performed on peripheral blood. This TCR was sampled from a man in his fifties with active COVID-19. DNA for the CDR3: TGTGCCAGCAGCCCCCGCGGCCGGAATTCACCCCTCCACTTT. It encodes CASSPRGRNSPLHF.